This TCR beta chain was recorded in a study of PD-1 blockade in mismatch repair-deficient tumors. Study as a whole: Patients had around 12 mismatch repair-deficient cancer types, all previously treated and progressing.

Generated by immunoSEQ multiplex PCR, the TCRdb table keeps only in-frame clones and is missing some. The sample holds around 110,000 clones, 70% to 80% seen once. About this clone: Its matching antigen is unknown.

Between the trimmed V and J ends, which lost 4 bases and 0 bases, there was a span of 7 bases. The CDR3 has 13 amino acids. Germline V gene sequence: CDR1 SGHTA, CDR2 FQGNSA. General observations from the study: Tumor-resident clones, often undetectable pretreatment in blood, expanded then contracted after pembrolizumab.

Every patient had mismatch repair deficiency by PCR or immunohistochemistry. The specimen comprised peripheral blood, sampled 60 to 65 weeks after starting pembrolizumab. This receptor was obtained from an adult with mismatch repair-deficient cancer. The J gene is TRBJ2-7, the V gene TRBV7-2; D is unresolved. The CDR3 DNA reads TGTGCCAGCAGCTCCCTTTACTCCTACGAGCAGTACTTC. Protein: CASSSLYSYEQYF.